What follows are 20 T cell receptor beta chains derived from one specimen sequenced in a study of cytomegalovirus exposure and HLA in healthy donors. PCR used 60 Vbeta primers and 13 Jbeta primers. Repertoires were generated with immunoSEQ multiplex PCR, while TCRdb's copy carries only in-frame clones and drops some. The sample carries 120,000 or so clones, more than 65% recorded once. Sequencing used PBMCs. These receptors all stem from a man in his late teens or twenties in good health and CMV-seronegative.

V is TRBV2 and J is TRBJ2-7; D is possibly TRBD1 (6 bases). The V gene's germline CDR1 is SNHLY and CDR2 FYNNEI. This CDR3 spans 13 amino acids. V lost 3 bases to trimming and J lost 6 bases, with 12 bases between them. The CDR3 DNA sequence: TGTGCCAGCAGTGAGTACAGGGTCGGCGAGCAGTACTTC. Translating gives CASSEYRVGEQYF.

This clone was observed once. The chain links TRBV11-2 to TRBJ1-1; tentative D call: TRBD1 (6 bases). The CDR3 length is 15 residues. Trimming cost V 5 bases and J 6 bases, with 19 bases left between them. CDR1 SGHAT and CDR2 FQNNGV come from the germline V gene. The CDR3, as DNA: TGTGCCAGCAGCACCCAAGGACAGAGTAGGGCTGAAGCTTTCTTT. Translating it yields CASSTQGQSRAEAFF.

The chain employs TRBV7-3 and TRBJ1-1; D might be TRBD1 (5 bases). V was trimmed by 0 bases and J by 5 bases, leaving 13 bases between them. CDR1 is SGHTA, CDR2 FQGTGA, per germline. CDR3 length: 15 residues. CDR3 sequence: CASSLTLGGGTEAFF. In DNA, the CDR3 is TGTGCCAGCAGCTTAACGTTGGGGGGAGGGACTGAAGCTTTCTTT.

The chain employs TRBV5-6 and TRBJ2-5, with D possibly matching TRBD2 (7 bases). The CDR3 totals 13 residues. V gave up 4 bases and J gave up 5 bases, with 12 bases separating them. The germline V gene has CDR1 SGHDT and CDR2 YYEEEE. The CDR3 spells CASSRGGAETQYF. CDR3 nucleotides: TGTGCCAGCAGCCGAGGGGGGGCTGAGACCCAGTACTTC. The complete variable domain, with remaining parts taken from reference TRBV5-6 and TRBJ2-5, reads DAGVTQSPTHLIKTRGQQVTLRCSPKSGHDTVSWYQQALGQGPQFIFQYYEEEERQRGNFPDRFSGHQFPNYSSELNVNALLLGDSALYLCASSRGGAETQYFGPGTRLLVL.

The V and J genes are TRBV9 and TRBJ1-1, with D maybe TRBD1 (6 bases). CDR1 is SGDLS, CDR2 YYNGEE, per germline. V shed 4 bases and J shed 10 bases, with 20 bases lying between them. The CDR3 is 14 amino acids. CDR3 in amino acids: CASSLEGVPRGAFF. The CDR3, as DNA: TGTGCCAGCAGCCTTGAGGGGGTGCCCCGGGGAGCTTTCTTT.

As to this clone: Other DNA sequences in the sample encode the same CDR3. This sequence joins TRBV5-1 and TRBJ2-5, with 8 bases matching TRBD2. With V trimmed by 5 bases and J by 2 bases, 5 bases remained unmatched. The CDR3 consists of 14 residues. The germline gives CDR1 SGHRS, CDR2 YFSETQ. CDR3 bases: TGCGCCAGCAGTTCCGCGGGGGGACAAGAGACCCAGTACTTC. Translating gives CASSSAGGQETQYF.

A note on this clone: Other DNA variants within this sample encode the same CDR3. The gene calls are TRBV5-4 and TRBJ1-2, with TRBD1 matching 7 bases. The CDR3 is 14 residues long. In germline, CDR1 is SGHNT, CDR2 YYREEE (reference sequence). V shed 0 bases, J shed 4 bases, and the junction held 3 bases outside the gene matches. Here the CDR3 DNA reads TGTGCCAGCAGCTTGGGACAGGGACGCTATGGCTACACCTTC. It is translated as CASSLGQGRYGYTF.

Regarding this clone: This sample includes further DNA sequences coding for the same CDR3. This chain joins TRBV6-5 and TRBJ1-1, with 9 bases fitting TRBD1. The CDR3 extends over 14 amino acids. The V gene end was trimmed by 6 bases and the J gene end by 4 bases; junction bases not matched to a gene: 6. In germline, CDR1 is MNHEY, CDR2 SVGAGI. CDR3 nucleotides: TGTGCCAGCAGCTTCGGACAGGGGAGCACTGAAGCTTTCTTT. Translated, it gives CASSFGQGSTEAFF.

The chain joins TRBV6-4 to TRBJ1-5, with TRBD1 as a possible D gene (6 bases). The germline V and J ends were trimmed by 0 bases and 0 bases, with 12 bases remaining between them. The V gene's germline CDR1 is MRHNA and CDR2 SNTAGT. The CDR3 is 17 amino acids. CDR3 bases: TGTGCCAGCAGTGACTCGAGGGACAACTATAGCAATCAGCCCCAGCATTTT. It codes for CASSDSRDNYSNQPQHF.

CDR3 nucleotide sequence: TGTGCCAGCAGCTCGACAGGGTTGAACAATGAGCAGTTCTTC. It codes for CASSSTGLNNEQFF. The chain links TRBV7-7 to TRBJ2-1; 7 bases are a match to TRBD1. Looked up from germline, CDR1 is SSHAT and CDR2 is FNYEAQ (reference sequence). This CDR3 region has 14 residues. V lost 4 bases and J lost 5; bases outside the gene matches: 5.

The chain recombines TRBV5-8 with TRBJ2-5, with TRBD2 as a possible D gene (5 bases). Germline values: CDR1 SGHTS, CDR2 YDEGEE. The CDR3 contains 16 residues. Trimming took 4 bases from V and 3 from J, leaving 19 bases between them. As DNA, the CDR3 is TGTGCCAGCAGCCTGCTGTTGGGTAGCGCGAAAGAGACCCAGTACTTC. Translated: CASSLLLGSAKETQYF.

This clone appeared a few times. J is TRBJ1-5 and V is TRBV6-6, with D uncertain. Germline V CDR1 and CDR2: MNHNY, SVGAGI (reference sequence). The CDR3 loop spans 12 amino acids. V lost 6 bases and J lost 6, with 9 bases in between. The DNA for the CDR3 is TGTGCCAGCAGCGGAGGAGTTCAGCCCCAGCATTTT. Amino acids: CASSGGVQPQHF.

Here the CDR3 reads CASRGHRNSYEQYF. The CDR3 bases are TGCGCCAGCAGGGGACACCGTAACTCCTACGAGCAGTACTTC. The J gene is TRBJ2-7, the V gene TRBV5-1, with D tentatively TRBD1 (6 bases). Trimming pared 5 bases from V and 0 bases from J, leaving 12 bases between. In germline, CDR1 is SGHRS, CDR2 YFSETQ. The CDR3 consists of 14 residues.

This chain uses TRBV12-2 with TRBJ2-1; TRBD2 is the table's D call, not checked against the DNA. TRBV12-2 is deemed a pseudogene. CDR3 size: 13 residues. CDR3 protein: CASRLDWGEEQFF. Written as DNA, the CDR3 is TGTGCAAGTCGCCTCGACTGGGGAGAAGAGCAGTTCTTC.

The sample holds a few counts of this clone. V gene TRBV7-9 combines with J gene TRBJ2-2; 10 bases map to TRBD1. Germline assignment: CDR1 SEHNR and CDR2 FQNEAQ (reference sequence). CDR3 length: 16 amino acids. Trimming at V came to 5 bases and at J to 5 bases, leaving 8 bases not matched to a gene. CDR3 nucleotide sequence: TGTGCCAGCAGCAGTCGGGACAGGGGTTCAACCGGGGAGCTGTTTTTT. The encoded protein is CASSSRDRGSTGELFF. The full variable domain, in which reference TRBV7-9 and TRBJ2-2 provide the parts outside the CDR3, is DTGVSQNPRHKITKRGQNVTFRCDPISEHNRLYWYRQTLGQGPEFLTYFQNEAQLEKSRLLSDRFSAERPKGSFSTLEIQRTEQGDSAMYLCASSSRDRGSTGELFFGEGSRLTVL.

The chain recombines TRBV6-6 with TRBJ2-3, with 7 bases aligning to TRBD2. The CDR3 sequence is 16 residues long. Germline V gene data show CDR1 as MNHNY and CDR2 as SVGAGI (reference sequence). The V gene end was trimmed by 6 bases and the J gene end by 2 bases; junction bases not matched to a gene: 11. CDR3 region: CASSRRGAGNTDTQYF. CDR3 nucleotides: TGTGCCAGCAGCCGACGTGGAGCGGGGAACACAGATACGCAGTATTTT.

The table lists this clone with a few counts. The genes are TRBV2 and TRBJ1-2; 7 nucleotides align to TRBD1. Germline assignment: CDR1 SNHLY and CDR2 FYNNEI. Unmatched junction bases numbered 1, after V lost 4 bases and J lost 2 bases. There are 13 residues in the CDR3. Here the CDR3 DNA reads TGTGCCAGCAGTGTGGACAGGAACTATGGCTACACCTTC. It translates to CASSVDRNYGYTF.

The CDR3 reads CASSLDLGHGEQYF. The CDR3 DNA is TGCGCCAGCAGCTTAGACCTGGGACATGGCGAGCAGTACTTC. This chain joins TRBV5-1 and TRBJ2-7; D might be TRBD1 (6 bases). The length of the CDR3 is 14 residues. Deletions cut 2 bases from V and 6 bases from J, with 15 bases between. Germline CDR1 SGHRS, CDR2 YFSETQ.

This chain links TRBV19 with TRBJ2-2; a possible D gene is TRBD2 (5 bases). Looked up from germline, CDR1 is LNHDA and CDR2 is SQIVND (reference sequence). The CDR3 extends over 15 amino acids. V lost 3 bases and J lost 5, with 13 bases in between. For the CDR3, the DNA is TGTGCCAGTAGTATCCCCAGAGGGCGGACCGGGGAGCTGTTTTTT. Translating it yields CASSIPRGRTGELFF.

The genes are TRBV27 and TRBJ2-5; 10 bases are shared with TRBD1. Near its end, the DNA agrees better with TRBJ2-7, so the J call may be wrong. The CDR3 loop spans 14 amino acids. Germline CDR1 and CDR2: MNHEY and SMNVEV (reference sequence). The CDR3 here is CASSRTGGIYEQYF. CDR3 coding DNA: TGTGCCAGCAGCCGGACAGGGGGTATCTACGAGCAGTACTTC.